This TCR beta chain is drawn from a study of spatial heterogeneity in lung cancer (dated by TCRdb to the late 2010s). About the investigation overall: The donors were about 65 patients from the lung TRACERx cohort who had early-stage, untreated non-small cell lung cancer. In the raw uncorrected reads, each unique combination of TCR and UMI appeared on average more than ten times. Follow-up PBMC samples were sequenced whenever available, with the median time to follow-up being two to three years after resection. Both alpha and beta chains were TCR-sequenced in 200 to 250 tumor regions, roughly 70 matched nontumor lung samples and roughly 50 PBMC samples obtained at surgery. TCR repertoire features were related to nonsynonymous mutation counts determined by whole-exome sequencing of tumor tissue. Beta-chain transcripts were consistently detected in greater numbers than alpha-chain transcripts, which likely reflected higher beta-chain transcript abundance. In non-small cell lung cancer, the study made a quantitative comparison of TCR alpha and beta repertoires among multiple tumor regions, matched nontumor lung and blood. What the research found in general, with its limitations: Additional single-cell paired TCR alpha and beta sequencing was considered necessary to confirm, at a functional level, the hypothesis that regional TCRs recognize regional mutations. Only roughly 15 patients were included in comparisons of baseline and follow-up blood repertoires. Ubiquitous expanded tumor TCRs were found in blood more often at tumor resection than at routine follow-up.

The junction shows trimming of 5 bases on V and 7 bases on J, and the gene matches do not reach 7 bases of it. The CDR3 goes from the cysteine to the phenylalanine over 14 residues. Only CDR3 DNA remains: 42 bases, in frame from the first base. CDR1 is given as LNHDA and CDR2 as SQIVND, both from the germline V gene (reference sequence). In the paper's terms, the time point label means: blood at routine non-recurrence follow-up after resection. Whole RNA extracted from tumor and nontumor lung tissue, or from cryopreserved PBMC samples, was used for TCR sequencing without cell sorting. Only patients with enough RNA available from two or more tumor regions were chosen for TCR sequencing. Receptor libraries were prepared by 5' RACE. TCRdb shows the sequencer as NextSeq 500. The TCR library protocol attached a unique molecular identifier to each TCR cDNA molecule to allow correction of PCR and sequencing errors. On the study's bioinformatics: Decombinator tools were used for TCR identification, UMI-based error correction and CDR3 extraction. Expanded TCRs were defined as those above a frequency of 2 per 1,000, corresponding to the top 1% of the tumor frequency distribution. Each repertoire was subsampled 100 times to 5,000 TCRs, after which Renyi diversity was computed with the R vegan package. CDR3 similarity networks were built from amino acid triplet string-kernel similarity, connecting CDR3s with pairwise similarity above 0.82. Using fastp trimming at Q25 and MiXCR clonotype assembly, TCRdb reanalyzed the public sequencing data and kept in-frame beta chains. Records with the same CDR3 protein are collapsed into one entry carrying the most frequent genes and DNA. V and J calls and clone size were set by TCRdb, not the authors. The sample records 10,000 to 14,000 distinct CDR3 sequences, over 9.5% of which are singletons. The ten top clones hold less than 40% of the sample.

This clonotype appeared many times. This receptor's antigen is unknown. Per-nucleotide qualities are absent, and no much larger clonotype sits a single base away. The chain employs TRBV19 and TRBJ2-2; 7 bases in between match TRBD1. Specimen: PBMCs, collected at follow-up. This receptor was identified in a female donor with early-stage non-small cell lung cancer. DNA sequence: TGTGCCAGTAGTCCCTGGACAGGAGGCGGGGAGCTGTTTTTT. Its protein reads: CASSPWTGGGELFF.